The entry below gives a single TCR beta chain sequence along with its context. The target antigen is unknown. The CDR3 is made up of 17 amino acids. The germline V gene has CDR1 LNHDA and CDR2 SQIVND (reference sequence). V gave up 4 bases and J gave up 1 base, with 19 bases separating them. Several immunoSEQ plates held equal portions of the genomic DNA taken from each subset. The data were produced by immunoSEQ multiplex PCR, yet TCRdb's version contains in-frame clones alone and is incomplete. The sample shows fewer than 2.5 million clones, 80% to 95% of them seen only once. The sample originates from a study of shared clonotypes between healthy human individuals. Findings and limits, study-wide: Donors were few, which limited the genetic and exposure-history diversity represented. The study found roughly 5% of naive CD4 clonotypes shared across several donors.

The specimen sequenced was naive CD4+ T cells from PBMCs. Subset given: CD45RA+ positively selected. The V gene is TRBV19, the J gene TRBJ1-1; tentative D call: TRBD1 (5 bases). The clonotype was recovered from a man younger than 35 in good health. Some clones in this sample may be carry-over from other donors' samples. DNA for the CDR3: TGTGCCAGTAGTACTCCGGGGGGGAAACCTTGGAACACTGAAGCTTTCTTT. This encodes CASSTPGGKPWNTEAFF.